The present T cell receptor beta chain was sequenced within a study of control samples from healthy donors and cancer patients. CDR3 length: 13 amino acids. V was clipped by 2 bases and J by 5 bases, with 9 bases between them. The germline gives CDR1 WSHSY, CDR2 SAAADI. This clone was detected only once. Assay used: immunoSEQ multiplex PCR; TCRdb lists only in-frame clones, some missing. The profile shows 80,000 or so clones, about 90% of them singletons. This chain links TRBV10-2 with TRBJ2-5, with D hard to call. The clonotype was recovered from a man over 45 in good health. Input material: blood. In DNA, the CDR3 is TGCGCCAGCAGTGAGGGACCCCGGGAGACCCAGTACTTC. It translates to CASSEGPRETQYF.